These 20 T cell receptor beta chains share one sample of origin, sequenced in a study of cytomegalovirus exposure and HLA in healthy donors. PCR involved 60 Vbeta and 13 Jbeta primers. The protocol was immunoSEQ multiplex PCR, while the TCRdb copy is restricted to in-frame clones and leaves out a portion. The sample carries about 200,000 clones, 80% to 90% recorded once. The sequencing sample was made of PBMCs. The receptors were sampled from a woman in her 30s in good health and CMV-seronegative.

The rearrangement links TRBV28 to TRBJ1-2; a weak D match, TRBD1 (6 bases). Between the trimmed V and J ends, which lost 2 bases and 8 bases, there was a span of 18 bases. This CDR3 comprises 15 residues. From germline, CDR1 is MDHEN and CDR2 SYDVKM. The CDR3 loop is CASSLVEQGTYGYTF. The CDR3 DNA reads TGTGCCAGCAGTTTAGTCGAACAGGGTACCTACGGCTACACCTTC.

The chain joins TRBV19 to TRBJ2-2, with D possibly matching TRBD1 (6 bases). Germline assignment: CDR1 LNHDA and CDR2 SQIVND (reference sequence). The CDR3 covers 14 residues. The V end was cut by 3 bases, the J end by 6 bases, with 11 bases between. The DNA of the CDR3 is TGTGCCAGTAGTATTTCAGGGGAATCCGGGGAGCTGTTTTTT. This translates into CASSISGESGELFF.

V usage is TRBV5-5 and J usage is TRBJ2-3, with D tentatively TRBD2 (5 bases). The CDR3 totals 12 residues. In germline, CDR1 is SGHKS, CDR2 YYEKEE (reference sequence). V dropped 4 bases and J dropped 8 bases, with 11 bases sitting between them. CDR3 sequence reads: CASSHDYTTQYF. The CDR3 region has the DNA TGTGCCAGCAGCCACGACTATACTACGCAGTATTTT. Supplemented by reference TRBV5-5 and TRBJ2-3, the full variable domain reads DAGVTQSPTHLIKTRGQQVTLRCSPISGHKSVSWYQQVLGQGPQFIFQYYEKEERGRGNFPDRFSARQFPNYSSELNVNALLLGDSALYLCASSHDYTTQYFGPGTRLTVL.

The CDR3 DNA follows: TGTGCCAGCAGTGAAATCGGGAGTCCAGTATCGGGTGAGCAGTACTTC. Amino acid sequence: CASSEIGSPVSGEQYF. The chain joins TRBV6-1 to TRBJ2-7; the D gene is possibly TRBD2 (6 bases). The V end lost 2 bases, the J end lost 7 bases, and 21 bases lay between the germline ends. The CDR3 extends over 16 amino acids. Germline loops: CDR1 MNHNS, CDR2 SASEGT.

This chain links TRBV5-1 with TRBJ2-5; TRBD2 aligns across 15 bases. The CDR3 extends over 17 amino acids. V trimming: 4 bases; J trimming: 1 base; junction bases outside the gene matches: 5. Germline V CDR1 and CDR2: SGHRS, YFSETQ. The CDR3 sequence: CASSTGLAGGPQETQYF. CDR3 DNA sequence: TGCGCCAGCAGCACCGGACTAGCGGGGGGGCCCCAAGAGACCCAGTACTTC.

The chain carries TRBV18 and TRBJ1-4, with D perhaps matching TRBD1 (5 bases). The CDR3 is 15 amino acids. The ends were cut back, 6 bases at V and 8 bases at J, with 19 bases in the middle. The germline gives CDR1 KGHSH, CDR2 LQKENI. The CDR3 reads CASSESPDNIEKLFF. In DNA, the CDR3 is TGTGCCAGCTCCGAAAGCCCGGACAACATAGAAAAACTGTTTTTT.

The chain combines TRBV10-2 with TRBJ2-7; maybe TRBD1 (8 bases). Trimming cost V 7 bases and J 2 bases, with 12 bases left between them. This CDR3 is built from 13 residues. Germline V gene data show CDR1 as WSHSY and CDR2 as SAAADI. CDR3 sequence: CASTTGGAYEQYF. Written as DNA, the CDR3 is TGCGCCAGCACCACAGGGGGGGCCTACGAGCAGTACTTC.

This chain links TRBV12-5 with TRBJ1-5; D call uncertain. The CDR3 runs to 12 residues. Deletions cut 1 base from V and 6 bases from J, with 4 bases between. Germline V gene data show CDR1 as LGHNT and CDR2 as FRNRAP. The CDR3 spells CASGLGSQPQHF. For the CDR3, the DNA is TGTGCTAGTGGTTTGGGCAGTCAGCCCCAGCATTTT. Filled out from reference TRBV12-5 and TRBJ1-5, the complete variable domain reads DARVTQTPRHKVTEMGQEVTMRCQPILGHNTVFWYRQTMMQGLELLAYFRNRAPLDDSGMPKDRFSAEMPDATLATLKIQPSEPRDSAVYFCASGLGSQPQHFGDGTRLSIL.

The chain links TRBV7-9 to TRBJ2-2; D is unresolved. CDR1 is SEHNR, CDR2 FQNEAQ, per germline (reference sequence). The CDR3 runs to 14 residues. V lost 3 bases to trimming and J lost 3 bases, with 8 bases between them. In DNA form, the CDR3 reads TGTGCCAGCAGCTTTGCGGCCTACACCGGGGAGCTGTTTTTT. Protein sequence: CASSFAAYTGELFF.

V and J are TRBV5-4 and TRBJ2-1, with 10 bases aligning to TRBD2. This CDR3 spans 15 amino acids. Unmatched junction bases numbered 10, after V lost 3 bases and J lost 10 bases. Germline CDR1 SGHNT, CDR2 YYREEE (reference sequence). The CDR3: CASSSSTSGHEEQFF. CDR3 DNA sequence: TGTGCCAGCAGCTCATCGACTAGCGGGCATGAGGAGCAGTTCTTC.

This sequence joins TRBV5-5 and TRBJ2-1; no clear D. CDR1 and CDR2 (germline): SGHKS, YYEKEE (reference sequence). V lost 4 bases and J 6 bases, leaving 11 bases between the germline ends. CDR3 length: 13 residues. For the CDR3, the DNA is TGTGCCAGCAGCCCCCTAGTCTCCAATGAGCAGTTCTTC. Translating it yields CASSPLVSNEQFF.

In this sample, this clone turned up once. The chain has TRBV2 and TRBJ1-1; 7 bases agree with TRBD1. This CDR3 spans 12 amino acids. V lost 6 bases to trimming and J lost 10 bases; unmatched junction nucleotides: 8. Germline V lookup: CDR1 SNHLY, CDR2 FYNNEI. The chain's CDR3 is CASRLGQEGAFF. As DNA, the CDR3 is TGTGCCAGCAGACTCGGACAGGAGGGAGCTTTCTTT.

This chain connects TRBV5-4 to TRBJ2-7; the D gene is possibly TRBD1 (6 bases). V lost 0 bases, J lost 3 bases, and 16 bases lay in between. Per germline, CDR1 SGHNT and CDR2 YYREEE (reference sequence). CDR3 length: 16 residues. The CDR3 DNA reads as TGTGCCAGCAGCTTGGCTGGGGGCGCGGCCTACTACGAGCAGTACTTC. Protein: CASSLAGGAAYYEQYF.

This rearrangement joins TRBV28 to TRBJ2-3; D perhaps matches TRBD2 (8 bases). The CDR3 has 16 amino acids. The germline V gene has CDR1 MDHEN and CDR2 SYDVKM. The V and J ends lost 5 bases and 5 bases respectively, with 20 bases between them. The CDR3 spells CASSLRGSGSLDTQYF. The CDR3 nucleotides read TGTGCCAGCAGTCTCAGGGGGAGCGGGAGTTTAGATACGCAGTATTTT.

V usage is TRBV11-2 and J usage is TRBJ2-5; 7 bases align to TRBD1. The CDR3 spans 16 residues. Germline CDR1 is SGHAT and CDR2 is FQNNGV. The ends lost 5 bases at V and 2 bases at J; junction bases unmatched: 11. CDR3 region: CASSKVTGTAQETQYF. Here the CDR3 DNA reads TGTGCCAGCAGCAAAGTAACGGGGACAGCTCAAGAGACCCAGTACTTC.

CDR3 nucleotide sequence: TGTGCCAGTAGGGGGACAGGGGAGGGTTCTGGGGCCAACGTCCTGACTTTC. Translated: CASRGTGEGSGANVLTF. The chain has TRBV19 and TRBJ2-6; 10 bases line up with TRBD1. The CDR3 contains 17 residues. The germline V gene has CDR1 LNHDA and CDR2 SQIVND (reference sequence). V was pared by 6 bases and J by 1 base, with 6 bases of the junction left unmatched. Using reference TRBV19 and TRBJ2-6 for the parts outside the CDR3, the full variable domain is DGGITQSPKYLFRKEGQNVTLSCEQNLNHDAMYWYRQDPGQGLRLIYYSQIVNDFQKGDIAEGYSVSREKKESFPLTVTSAQKNPTAFYLCASRGTGEGSGANVLTFGAGSRLTVL.

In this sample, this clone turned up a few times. The chain's CDR3 is CASSFDRGKEEKLFF. The DNA for the CDR3 is TGTGCCAGCAGCTTTGACAGGGGAAAGGAAGAAAAACTGTTTTTT. The chain uses TRBV5-6 and TRBJ1-4, with 8 bases identical to TRBD1. V dropped 2 bases and J dropped 8; count of bases not matched to a gene: 8. Germline CDR1 is SGHDT and CDR2 is YYEEEE. This CDR3 is 15 amino acids long. Together with reference TRBV5-6 and TRBJ1-4, the CDR3 gives the full variable domain: DAGVTQSPTHLIKTRGQQVTLRCSPKSGHDTVSWYQQALGQGPQFIFQYYEEEERQRGNFPDRFSGHQFPNYSSELNVNALLLGDSALYLCASSFDRGKEEKLFFGSGTQLSVL.

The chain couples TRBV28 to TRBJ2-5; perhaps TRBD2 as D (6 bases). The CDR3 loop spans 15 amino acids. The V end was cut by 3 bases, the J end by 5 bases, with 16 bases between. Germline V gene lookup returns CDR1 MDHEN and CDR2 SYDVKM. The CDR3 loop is CASSLLGQAGETQYF. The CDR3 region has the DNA TGTGCCAGCAGTTTGCTTGGCCAAGCGGGCGAGACCCAGTACTTC.

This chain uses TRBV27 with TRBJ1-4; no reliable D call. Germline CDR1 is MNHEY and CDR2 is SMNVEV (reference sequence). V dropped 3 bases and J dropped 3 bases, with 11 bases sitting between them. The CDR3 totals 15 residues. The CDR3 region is CASSLRQTSNEKLFF. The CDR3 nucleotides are TGTGCCAGCAGTTTGAGGCAGACTTCTAATGAAAAACTGTTTTTT.

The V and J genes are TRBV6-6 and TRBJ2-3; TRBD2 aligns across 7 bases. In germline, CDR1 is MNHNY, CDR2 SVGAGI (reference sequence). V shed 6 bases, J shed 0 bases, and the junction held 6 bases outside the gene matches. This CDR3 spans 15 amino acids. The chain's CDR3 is CASRPGLVSTDTQYF. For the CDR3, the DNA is TGTGCCAGCAGGCCCGGACTAGTGAGCACAGATACGCAGTATTTT.